Listed here are 30 T cell receptor beta chains from one sample, sequenced in a study of shared clonotypes between healthy human individuals. Here immunoSEQ multiplex PCR was the method, and the copy in TCRdb shows in-frame clones only, minus some. The sample has more than 2,000,000 clones, about 92% seen once. The sample consisted of naive CD4+ T cells sorted from blood. Subset described: CD45RA+ positively selected. The receptors were sampled from a man in his late teens or twenties in good health.

The rearrangement joins TRBV5-1 to TRBJ2-5; D perhaps matches TRBD2 (5 bases). The V end lost 3 bases, the J end lost 5 bases, and 17 bases lay between the germline ends. This CDR3 spans 15 amino acids. The V gene's germline CDR1 is SGHRS and CDR2 YFSETQ. The CDR3 protein is CASSSGSGLGETQYF. The CDR3, as DNA: TGCGCCAGCAGCTCGGGGAGTGGTTTAGGTGAGACCCAGTACTTC.

As to this clone: In the same sample, other DNA sequences code for this CDR3. This chain connects TRBV5-1 to TRBJ2-7; 7 positions match TRBD1. Germline CDR1 SGHRS, CDR2 YFSETQ. The CDR3 totals 14 residues. After removal of 4 bases from V and 0 bases from J, the junction contained 4 bases not matched to a gene. The CDR3 here is CASSRTGDSYEQYF. The CDR3 DNA is TGCGCCAGCAGCCGGACAGGCGACTCCTACGAGCAGTACTTC.

V usage is TRBV29-1 and J usage is TRBJ2-3; 10 bases are shared with TRBD2. Germline V gene sequence: CDR1 SQVTM, CDR2 ANQGSEA. There are 15 residues in the CDR3. The V and J ends lost 5 bases and 3 bases, in that order; junction bases with no gene match: 8. CDR3 sequence reads: CSVQGVAGGTDTQYF. In DNA, the CDR3 is TGCAGCGTTCAGGGGGTAGCGGGAGGTACAGATACGCAGTATTTT.

The chain recombines TRBV28 with TRBJ1-4; D remains unclear. Germline V lookup: CDR1 MDHEN, CDR2 SYDVKM. The CDR3 contains 14 residues. V lost 6 bases and J lost 0, with 8 bases in between. CDR3 sequence reads: CASSLRTTNEKLFF. The CDR3, as DNA: TGTGCCAGCAGCCTCAGGACAACTAATGAAAAACTGTTTTTT.

The V and J genes are TRBV4-2 and TRBJ2-6; 8 bases match TRBD1. There are 19 residues in the CDR3. CDR1 is LGHNA, CDR2 YNFKEQ, per germline. Unmatched junction bases numbered 11, after V lost 4 bases and J lost 0 bases. Written as DNA, the CDR3 is TGTGCCAGCAGCCCCGGGCTAGGACAGGGAGGCTCTGGGGCCAACGTCCTGACTTTC. Protein product: CASSPGLGQGGSGANVLTF.

In regard to this clone: The sample holds other DNA sequences that translate to the same CDR3. This chain uses TRBV2 with TRBJ2-7, with no clear D. Trimming stripped 6 bases from V and 4 bases from J, with 4 bases between. The germline CDR1 and CDR2 sequences are SNHLY and FYNNEI. The CDR3 extends over 10 amino acids. The chain's CDR3 is CASREYEQYF. The CDR3 DNA reads as TGTGCCAGCAGGGAGTACGAGCAGTACTTC.

The genes are TRBV5-1 and TRBJ1-1; D uncertain. Germline values: CDR1 SGHRS, CDR2 YFSETQ. V was cut by 6 bases and J by 6 bases, with 15 bases left in between. The CDR3 consists of 13 residues. CDR3 DNA sequence: TGCGCCAGCACCTTATCCAGTGCCGCTGAAGCTTTCTTT. It yields the protein CASTLSSAAEAFF.

This clone showed up just a few times. In the same sample, other DNA sequences code for this CDR3. This rearrangement joins TRBV7-9 to TRBJ2-5; D is uncertain. V was cut by 1 base and J by 5 bases, with 5 bases left in between. This CDR3 has 12 residues. Germline V lookup: CDR1 SEHNR, CDR2 FQNEAQ (reference sequence). This CDR3 is CASSLVGETQYF. For the CDR3, the DNA is TGTGCCAGCAGCTTAGTTGGGGAGACCCAGTACTTC.

On this clone itself: Different DNA sequences within this sample yield the same CDR3. The V and J genes are TRBV5-1 and TRBJ2-2; D gene ambiguous. V dropped 1 base and J dropped 2 bases, with 6 bases sitting between them. This CDR3 contains 14 residues. Germline assignment: CDR1 SGHRS and CDR2 YFSETQ. The CDR3: CASSLPRNTGELFF. CDR3 in DNA: TGCGCCAGCAGCTTGCCCAGAAACACCGGGGAGCTGTTTTTT.

With respect to this clone: In the same sample, other DNA sequences code for this CDR3. The rearrangement uses TRBV7-9 and TRBJ2-2; no clear D gene. Trimming shortened V by 1 base and J by 1 base, and 4 bases separated the two germline ends. The germline V gene encodes CDR1 SEHNR and CDR2 FQNEAQ (reference sequence). The CDR3 consists of 14 residues. The CDR3 bases are TGTGCCAGCAGCTTAGGCGGGAACACCGGGGAGCTGTTTTTT. This sequence encodes CASSLGGNTGELFF.

The CDR3 DNA is TGTGCCAGCAGTGAGCAGAGTTCACCCCTCCACTTT. This encodes CASSEQSSPLHF. V gene TRBV6-5 combines with J gene TRBJ1-6; unclear D gene. Germline lookup yields CDR1 MNHEY and CDR2 SVGAGI. This CDR3 region has 12 residues. The V and J ends lost 5 bases and 9 bases respectively, with 8 bases between them.

The J gene is TRBJ2-1, the V gene TRBV19; TRBD2 agrees at 8 bases. The junction had 14 bases not matched to a gene; V was cut back by 4 bases and J by 9 bases. The CDR3 is 16 residues long. Per germline, CDR1 LNHDA and CDR2 SQIVND (reference sequence). The CDR3 coding sequence is TGTGCCAGTAGTAATCTTAAAGCGGGAGTGCGCAGTGAGCAGTTCTTC. Protein sequence: CASSNLKAGVRSEQFF.

V gene TRBV4-1 combines with J gene TRBJ2-2; TRBD1 matches at 7 bases. CDR3 length: 16 residues. The germline gives CDR1 MGHRA, CDR2 YSYEKL. The ends lost 2 bases at V and 6 bases at J; junction bases unmatched: 9. CDR3 amino acids: CASSQRQGSGPGELFF. CDR3 nucleotides: TGCGCCAGCAGCCAAAGACAGGGATCAGGTCCCGGGGAGCTGTTTTTT.

Points on this clone: The sample holds other DNA sequences that translate to the same CDR3. The chain uses TRBV7-9 and TRBJ1-3; no definite D call. The CDR3 consists of 16 residues. The germline CDR1 and CDR2 sequences are SEHNR and FQNEAQ (reference sequence). V was pared by 5 bases and J by 0 bases, with 14 bases between. As DNA, the CDR3 is TGTGCCAGCAGCCCTAGAGGCAGCTCCTCTGGAAACACCATATATTTT. It yields the protein CASSPRGSSSGNTIYF.

The V gene is TRBV29-1, the J gene TRBJ2-1, with D unclear. The CDR3 runs 16 residues. V was trimmed by 2 bases and J by 0 bases, leaving 14 bases between them. Germline assignment: CDR1 SQVTM and CDR2 ANQGSEA. The CDR3 nucleotides read TGCAGCGTTGAACGGGTTCATACGAGCTCCTACAATGAGCAGTTCTTC. Translation gives CSVERVHTSSYNEQFF.

The V call is TRBV6-5, the J call TRBJ2-5; D is perhaps TRBD1 (5 bases). The CDR3 spans 13 residues. CDR1 and CDR2 (germline): MNHEY, SVGAGI. V was pared by 6 bases and J by 0 bases, with 8 bases between. The CDR3 is CASSPGYQETQYF. CDR3 bases: TGTGCCAGCAGCCCAGGGTACCAAGAGACCCAGTACTTC.

About this clone: Other DNA sequences in the sample encode the same CDR3. The genes are TRBV6-6 and TRBJ1-2, with D unresolved. The CDR3 covers 11 residues. V lost 7 bases to trimming and J lost 0 bases, with 3 bases between them. The germline V gene has CDR1 MNHNY and CDR2 SVGAGI (reference sequence). The CDR3: CASTPNYGYTF. DNA of the CDR3: TGTGCCAGCACCCCTAACTATGGCTACACCTTC.

The J gene is TRBJ2-1, the V gene TRBV5-1; D possibly corresponds to TRBD1 (6 bases). There are 16 residues in the CDR3. The germline gives CDR1 SGHRS, CDR2 YFSETQ. The V and J ends lost 3 bases and 9 bases respectively, with 22 bases between them. CDR3 sequence (DNA): TGCGCCAGCAGCTCGGGGCAGGGGCGGCCGGACACTGAGCAGTTCTTC. Amino acids: CASSSGQGRPDTEQFF.

V gene TRBV5-6 combines with J gene TRBJ1-4; no reliable D call. The CDR3 length is 14 residues. The V end lost 1 base, the J end lost 4 bases, and 8 bases lay between the germline ends. CDR1 and CDR2 (germline): SGHDT, YYEEEE. The CDR3 sequence: CASSLLQINEKLFF. CDR3 nucleotide sequence: TGTGCCAGCAGCTTGTTACAGATTAATGAAAAACTGTTTTTT.

As to this clone: Distinct nucleotide sequences in the sample also encode this CDR3. This chain connects TRBV5-4 to TRBJ2-5; 7 bases match TRBD2. J lost 5 bases, V lost 3 bases, and 7 bases had no gene match. The CDR3 runs to 14 residues. CDR1 and CDR2 (germline): SGHNT, YYREEE (reference sequence). CDR3 DNA sequence: TGTGCCAGCAGCTCGACATCCGGGGGGGAGACCCAGTACTTC. Translation: CASSSTSGGETQYF.

The V and J genes are TRBV13 and TRBJ2-2; D ambiguous. The V end was cut by 3 bases, the J end by 1 base, with 12 bases between. Germline-derived CDR1 and CDR2 are PRHDT and FYEKMQ (reference sequence). CDR3 length: 16 amino acids. The CDR3 here is CASSFYTGGNTGELFF. The CDR3 DNA reads as TGTGCCAGCAGCTTTTACACCGGCGGGAACACCGGGGAGCTGTTTTTT.

The V gene is TRBV5-3, the J gene TRBJ1-1; perhaps TRBD1 as D (6 bases). TRBV5-3 is marked as an open reading frame, function uncertain. The CDR3 loop spans 16 amino acids. V gave up 4 bases and J gave up 0 bases, with 16 bases separating them. CDR3 DNA: TGTGCCAGAAGCCCTGGGAACAGGGACATGAACACTGAAGCTTTCTTT. Amino acid sequence: CARSPGNRDMNTEAFF.

This rearrangement joins TRBV30 to TRBJ2-3; 11 bases match TRBD1. Germline CDR1 and CDR2: GTSNPN and SVGIG (reference sequence). After removal of 5 bases from V and 2 bases from J, the junction contained 6 bases not matched to a gene. The CDR3 sequence is 15 residues long. DNA for the CDR3: TGTGCCTGGGGGACAGGGGGAGTTACCACAGATACGCAGTATTTT. Encoded protein: CAWGTGGVTTDTQYF.

V usage is TRBV5-1 and J usage is TRBJ1-2; 7 bases fit TRBD1. The CDR3 length is 15 residues. The germline gives CDR1 SGHRS, CDR2 YFSETQ. Trimming at V came to 3 bases and at J to 4 bases, leaving 9 bases not matched to a gene. The CDR3 nucleotides read TGCGCCAGCAGCTCCTGGACAGGTTTCGGCTATGGCTACACCTTC. Translated: CASSSWTGFGYGYTF.

The count of this clone is one. The chain carries TRBV6-1 and TRBJ2-5; 11 bases match TRBD2. CDR1 and CDR2 (germline): MNHNS, SASEGT. CDR3 length: 18 amino acids. V lost 0 bases to trimming and J lost 5 bases; unmatched junction nucleotides: 11. Here the CDR3 DNA reads TGTGCCAGCAGTGAAGCGCTGACTAGCGGGACCTTCGGGGAGACCCAGTACTTC. As protein: CASSEALTSGTFGETQYF.

As regards this clone: The sample contains more than one DNA sequence encoding this CDR3. The rearrangement links TRBV5-1 to TRBJ2-3; 12 positions agree with TRBD2. This CDR3 spans 16 amino acids. CDR1 and CDR2 from the germline V gene are SGHRS and YFSETQ. V was clipped by 2 bases and J by 2 bases; unmatched bases: 3. The CDR3 nucleotides read TGCGCCAGCAGCTTAGGACTAGCGGGGTCCACAGATACGCAGTATTTT. Translation gives CASSLGLAGSTDTQYF. Full variable domain (rest looked up from reference TRBV5-1 and TRBJ2-3): KAGVTQTPRYLIKTRGQQVTLSCSPISGHRSVSWYQQTPGQGLQFLFEYFSETQRNKGNFPGRFSGRQFSNSRSEMNVSTLELGDSALYLCASSLGLAGSTDTQYFGPGTRLTVL.

V usage is TRBV11-1 and J usage is TRBJ1-1, with 8 positions matching TRBD1. V lost 1 base, J lost 4 bases, and 2 bases stayed unmatched. CDR1 and CDR2 from the germline V gene are SGHAT and FQDESV (reference sequence). The CDR3 totals 14 residues. CDR3 region: CASSLEGQVTEAFF. For the CDR3, the DNA is TGTGCCAGCAGCTTAGAGGGACAGGTCACTGAAGCTTTCTTT.

The chain joins TRBV10-2 to TRBJ2-1, with 8 bases that match TRBD2. With 6 bases clipped from V and 0 bases from J, the junction kept 10 bases outside the gene matches. CDR3 length: 17 residues. Germline loops: CDR1 WSHSY, CDR2 SAAADI. DNA of the CDR3: TGCGCCAGCAGGAGGGTTAGCGGGGCAAGCTCCTACAATGAGCAGTTCTTC. As protein: CASRRVSGASSYNEQFF.

This clone has just one count. The rearrangement joins TRBV6-6 to TRBJ1-1, with D unresolved. Germline-derived CDR1 and CDR2 are MNHNY and SVGAGI (reference sequence). V was clipped by 8 bases and J by 4 bases, with 17 bases between them. There are 14 residues in the CDR3. CDR3 loop: CASLGPVGGTEAFF. CDR3 DNA: TGTGCCAGCTTGGGTCCTGTCGGTGGCACTGAAGCTTTCTTT.

V is TRBV6-1 and J is TRBJ1-5; 9 bases align to TRBD1. Germline V lookup: CDR1 MNHNS, CDR2 SASEGT. The CDR3 loop spans 16 amino acids. V dropped 0 bases and J dropped 7; count of bases not matched to a gene: 7. CDR3 sequence reads: CASSEAWTGVRQPQHF. The CDR3 coding sequence is TGTGCCAGCAGTGAAGCTTGGACAGGGGTTCGGCAGCCCCAGCATTTT.